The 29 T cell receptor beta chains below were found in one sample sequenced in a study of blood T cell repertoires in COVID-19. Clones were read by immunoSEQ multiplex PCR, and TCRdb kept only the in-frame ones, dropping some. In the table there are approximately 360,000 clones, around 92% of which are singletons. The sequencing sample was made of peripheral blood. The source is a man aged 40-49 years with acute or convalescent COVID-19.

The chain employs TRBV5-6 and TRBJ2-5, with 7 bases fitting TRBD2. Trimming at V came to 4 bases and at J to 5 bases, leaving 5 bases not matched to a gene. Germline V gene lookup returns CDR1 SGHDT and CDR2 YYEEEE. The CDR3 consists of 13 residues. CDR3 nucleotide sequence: TGTGCCAGCAGCCGGGGGGTCGGGGAGACCCAGTACTTC. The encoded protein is CASSRGVGETQYF.

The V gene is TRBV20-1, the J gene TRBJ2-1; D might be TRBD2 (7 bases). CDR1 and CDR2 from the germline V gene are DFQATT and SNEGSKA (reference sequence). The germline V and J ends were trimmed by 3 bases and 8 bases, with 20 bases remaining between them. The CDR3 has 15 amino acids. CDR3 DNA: TGCAGTGCTAGTCACAATAGGGGGGGCGTCCATGAGCAGTTCTTC. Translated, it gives CSASHNRGGVHEQFF.

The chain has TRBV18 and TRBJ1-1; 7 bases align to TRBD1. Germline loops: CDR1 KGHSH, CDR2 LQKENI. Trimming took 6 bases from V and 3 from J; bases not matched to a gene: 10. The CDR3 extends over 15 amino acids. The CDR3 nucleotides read TGTGCCAGCTCGGGAAGAGGCAGGGGGGACACTGAAGCTTTCTTT. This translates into CASSGRGRGDTEAFF.

For the CDR3, the DNA is TGTGCCAGCAGCGGAGCCAGAACGAGGGGGTCCTACAATGAGCAGTTCTTC. Amino acids: CASSGARTRGSYNEQFF. This chain joins TRBV9 and TRBJ2-1; D is possibly TRBD1 (6 bases). The CDR3 runs to 17 residues. Trimming left V 3 bases short and J 1 base short, with 17 bases between. The V gene's germline CDR1 is SGDLS and CDR2 YYNGEE.

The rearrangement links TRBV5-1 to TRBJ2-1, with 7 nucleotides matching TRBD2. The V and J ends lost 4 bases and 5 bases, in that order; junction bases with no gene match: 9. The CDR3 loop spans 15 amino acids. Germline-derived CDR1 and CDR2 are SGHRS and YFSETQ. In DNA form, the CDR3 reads TGCGCCAGCAGCCCTCGGGGGGATCCTAACAATGAGCAGTTCTTC. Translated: CASSPRGDPNNEQFF.

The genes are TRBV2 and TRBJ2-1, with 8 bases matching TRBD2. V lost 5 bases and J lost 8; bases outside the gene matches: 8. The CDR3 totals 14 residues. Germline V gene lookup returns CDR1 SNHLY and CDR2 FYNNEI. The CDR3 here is CASSFVTSAHEQFF. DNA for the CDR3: TGTGCCAGCAGTTTTGTGACTAGCGCCCATGAGCAGTTCTTC.

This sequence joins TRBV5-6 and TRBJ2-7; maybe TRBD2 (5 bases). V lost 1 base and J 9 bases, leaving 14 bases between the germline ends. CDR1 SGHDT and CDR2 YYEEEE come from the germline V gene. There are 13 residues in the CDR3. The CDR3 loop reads CASSLLARETQYF. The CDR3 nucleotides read TGTGCCAGCAGCTTGTTGGCGAGGGAAACGCAGTACTTC.

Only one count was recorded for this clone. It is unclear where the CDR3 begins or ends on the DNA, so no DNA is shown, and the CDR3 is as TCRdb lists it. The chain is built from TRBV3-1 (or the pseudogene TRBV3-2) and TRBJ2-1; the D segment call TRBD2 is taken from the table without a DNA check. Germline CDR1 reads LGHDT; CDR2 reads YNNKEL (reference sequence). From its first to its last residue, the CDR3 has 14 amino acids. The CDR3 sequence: CASSQVVGTGIRFF.

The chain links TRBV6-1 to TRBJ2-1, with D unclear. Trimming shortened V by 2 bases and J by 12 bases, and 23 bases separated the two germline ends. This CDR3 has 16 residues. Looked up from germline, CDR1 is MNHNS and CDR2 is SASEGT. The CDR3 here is CASSEPARLSPATQFF. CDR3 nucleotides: TGTGCCAGCAGTGAACCGGCTAGGCTCTCACCTGCGACGCAGTTCTTC.

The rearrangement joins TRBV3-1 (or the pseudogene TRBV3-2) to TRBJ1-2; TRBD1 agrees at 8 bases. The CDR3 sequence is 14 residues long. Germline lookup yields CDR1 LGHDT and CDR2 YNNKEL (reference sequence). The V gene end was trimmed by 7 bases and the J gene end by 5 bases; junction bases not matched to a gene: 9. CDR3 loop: CASNNRGMGYGYTF. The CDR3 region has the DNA TGTGCCAGCAATAACAGGGGGATGGGTTATGGCTACACCTTC.

In DNA form, the CDR3 reads TGTGCCAGTAGTCCAGGACTAGCGGGGGGGCCAGGTCGGCAGTTCTTC. It translates to CASSPGLAGGPGRQFF. The chain has TRBV19 and TRBJ2-1; 15 bases align to TRBD2. The length of the CDR3 is 16 residues. The germline CDR1 and CDR2 sequences are LNHDA and SQIVND (reference sequence). J lost 12 bases, V lost 5 bases, and 11 bases had no gene match.

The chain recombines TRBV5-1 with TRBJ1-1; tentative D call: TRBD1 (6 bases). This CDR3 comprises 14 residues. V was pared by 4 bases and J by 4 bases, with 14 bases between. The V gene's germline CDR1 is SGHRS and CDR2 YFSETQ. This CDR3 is CASSPNRVGTEAFF. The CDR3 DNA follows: TGCGCCAGCAGCCCGAACAGGGTGGGCACTGAAGCTTTCTTT.

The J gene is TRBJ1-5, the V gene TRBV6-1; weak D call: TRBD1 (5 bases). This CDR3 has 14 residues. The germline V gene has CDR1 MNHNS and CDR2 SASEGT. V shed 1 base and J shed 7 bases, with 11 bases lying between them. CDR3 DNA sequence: TGTGCCAGCAGTGAAGAGACAGACCAACAGCCCCAGCATTTT. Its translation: CASSEETDQQPQHF.

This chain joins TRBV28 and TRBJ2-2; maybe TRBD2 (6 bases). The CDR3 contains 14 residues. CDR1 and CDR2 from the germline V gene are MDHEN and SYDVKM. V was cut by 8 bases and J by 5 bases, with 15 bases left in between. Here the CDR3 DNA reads TGTGCCAGCCGTGGAGGGCCGGTAACCGGGGAGCTGTTTTTT. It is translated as CASRGGPVTGELFF.

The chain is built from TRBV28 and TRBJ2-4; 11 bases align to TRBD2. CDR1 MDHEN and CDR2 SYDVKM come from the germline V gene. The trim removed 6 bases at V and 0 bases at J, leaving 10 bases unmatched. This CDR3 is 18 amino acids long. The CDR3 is CASSSGLAALLAKNIQYF. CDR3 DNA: TGTGCCAGCAGCTCGGGACTAGCGGCCCTTCTAGCCAAAAACATTCAGTACTTC. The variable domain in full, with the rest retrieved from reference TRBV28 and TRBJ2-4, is DVKVTQSSRYLVKRTGEKVFLECVQDMDHENMFWYRQDPGLGLRLIYFSYDVKMKEKGDIPEGYSVSREKKERFSLILESASTNQTSMYLCASSSGLAALLAKNIQYFGAGTRLSVL.

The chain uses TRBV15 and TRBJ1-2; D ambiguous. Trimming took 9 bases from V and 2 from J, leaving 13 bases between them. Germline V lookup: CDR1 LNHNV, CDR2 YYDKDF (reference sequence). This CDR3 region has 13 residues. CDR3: CATSVSNNYGYTF. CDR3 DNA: TGTGCCACTTCCGTGAGCAACAACTATGGCTACACCTTC.

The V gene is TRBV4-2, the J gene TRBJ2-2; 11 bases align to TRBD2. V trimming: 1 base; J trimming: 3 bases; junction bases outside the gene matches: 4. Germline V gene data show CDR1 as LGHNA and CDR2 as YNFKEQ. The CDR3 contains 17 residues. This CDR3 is CASSQVAGGRHTGELFF. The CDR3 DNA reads TGTGCCAGCAGCCAAGTAGCGGGGGGGCGACACACCGGGGAGCTGTTTTTT.

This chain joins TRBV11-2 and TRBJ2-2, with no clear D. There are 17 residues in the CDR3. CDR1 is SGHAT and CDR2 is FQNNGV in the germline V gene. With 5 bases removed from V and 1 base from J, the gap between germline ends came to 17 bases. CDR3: CASSPFPLAVNTGELFF. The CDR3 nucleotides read TGTGCCAGCAGCCCCTTCCCCCTGGCAGTGAACACCGGGGAGCTGTTTTTT.

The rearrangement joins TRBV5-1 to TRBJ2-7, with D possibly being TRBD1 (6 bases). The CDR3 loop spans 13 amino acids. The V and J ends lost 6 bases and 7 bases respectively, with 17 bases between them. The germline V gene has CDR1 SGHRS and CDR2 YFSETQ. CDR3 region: CASNRDDDGEQYF. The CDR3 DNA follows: TGCGCCAGCAACAGGGACGACGACGGAGAGCAGTACTTC. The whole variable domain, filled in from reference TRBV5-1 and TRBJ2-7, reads KAGVTQTPRYLIKTRGQQVTLSCSPISGHRSVSWYQQTPGQGLQFLFEYFSETQRNKGNFPGRFSGRQFSNSRSEMNVSTLELGDSALYLCASNRDDDGEQYFGPGTRLTVT.

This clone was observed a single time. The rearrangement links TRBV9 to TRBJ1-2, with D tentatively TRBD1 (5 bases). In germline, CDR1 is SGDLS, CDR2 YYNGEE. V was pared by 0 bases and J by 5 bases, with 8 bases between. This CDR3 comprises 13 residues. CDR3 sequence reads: CASSVETGYGYTF. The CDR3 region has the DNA TGTGCCAGCAGCGTAGAAACAGGATATGGCTACACCTTC. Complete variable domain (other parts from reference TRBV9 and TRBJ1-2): DSGVTQTPKHLITATGQRVTLRCSPRSGDLSVYWYQQSLDQGLQFLIQYYNGEERAKGNILERFSAQQFPDLHSELNLSSLELGDSALYFCASSVETGYGYTFGSGTRLTVV.

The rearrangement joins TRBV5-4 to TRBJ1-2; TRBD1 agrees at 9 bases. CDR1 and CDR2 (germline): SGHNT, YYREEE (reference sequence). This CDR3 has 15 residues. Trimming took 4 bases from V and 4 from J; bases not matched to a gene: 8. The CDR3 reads CASSTNRGLFYGYTF. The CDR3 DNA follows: TGTGCCAGCAGCACAAACAGGGGGCTATTCTATGGCTACACCTTC.

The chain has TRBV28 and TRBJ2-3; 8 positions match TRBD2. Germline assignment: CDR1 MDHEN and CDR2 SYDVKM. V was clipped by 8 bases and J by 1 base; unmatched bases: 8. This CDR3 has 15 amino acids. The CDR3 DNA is TGTGCCAGCCGACCCGGGGGGGATGGCACAGATACGCAGTATTTT. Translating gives CASRPGGDGTDTQYF.

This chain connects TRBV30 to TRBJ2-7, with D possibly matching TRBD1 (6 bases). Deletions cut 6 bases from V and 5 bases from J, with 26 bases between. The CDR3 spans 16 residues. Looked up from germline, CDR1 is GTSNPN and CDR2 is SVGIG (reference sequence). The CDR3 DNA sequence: TGTGCCTGCCATTCCCTGGGGGCCTACCCCGATCACGAGCAGTACTTC. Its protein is CACHSLGAYPDHEQYF.

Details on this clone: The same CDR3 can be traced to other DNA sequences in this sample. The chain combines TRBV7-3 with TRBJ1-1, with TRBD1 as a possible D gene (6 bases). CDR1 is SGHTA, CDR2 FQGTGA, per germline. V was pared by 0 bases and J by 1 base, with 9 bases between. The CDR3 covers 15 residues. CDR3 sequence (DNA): TGTGCCAGCAGCTTAACGCGGGGGCCGAACACTGAAGCTTTCTTT. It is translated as CASSLTRGPNTEAFF.

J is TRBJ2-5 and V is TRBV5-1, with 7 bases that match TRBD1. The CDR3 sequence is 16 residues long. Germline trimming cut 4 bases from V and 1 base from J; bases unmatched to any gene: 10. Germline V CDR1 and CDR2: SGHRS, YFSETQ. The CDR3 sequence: CASSPILQGFQETQYF. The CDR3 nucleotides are TGCGCCAGCAGCCCCATATTACAGGGGTTCCAAGAGACCCAGTACTTC.

In DNA, the CDR3 is TGTGCCAGCACTACGTGGACAGGAGGGAACACGCAGTATTTT. This translates into CASTTWTGGNTQYF. This chain joins TRBV5-4 and TRBJ2-3, with D tentatively TRBD1 (7 bases). The CDR3 loop spans 14 amino acids. Per germline, CDR1 SGHNT and CDR2 YYREEE (reference sequence). The ends were cut back, 6 bases at V and 9 bases at J, with 20 bases in the middle. Based on the CDR3 plus reference TRBV5-4 and TRBJ2-3, the full variable domain is ETGVTQSPTHLIKTRGQQVTLRCSSQSGHNTVSWYQQALGQGPQFIFQYYREEENGRGNFPPRFSGLQFPNYSSELNVNALELDDSALYLCASTTWTGGNTQYFGPGTRLTVL.

The CDR3 loop reads CASSQVAQDAYEQYF. The CDR3 DNA is TGTGCCAGCAGCCAAGTGGCACAGGACGCCTACGAGCAGTACTTC. The rearrangement uses TRBV4-2 and TRBJ2-7, with D possibly matching TRBD1 (5 bases). With 1 base removed from V and 2 bases from J, the gap between germline ends came to 12 bases. The CDR3 loop spans 15 amino acids. Germline lookup yields CDR1 LGHNA and CDR2 YNFKEQ.

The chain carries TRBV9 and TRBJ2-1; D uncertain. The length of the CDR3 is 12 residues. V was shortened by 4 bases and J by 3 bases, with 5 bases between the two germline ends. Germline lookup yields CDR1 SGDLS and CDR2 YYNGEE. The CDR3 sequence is CASSFNYNEQFF. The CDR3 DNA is TGTGCCAGCAGCTTCAACTACAATGAGCAGTTCTTC.

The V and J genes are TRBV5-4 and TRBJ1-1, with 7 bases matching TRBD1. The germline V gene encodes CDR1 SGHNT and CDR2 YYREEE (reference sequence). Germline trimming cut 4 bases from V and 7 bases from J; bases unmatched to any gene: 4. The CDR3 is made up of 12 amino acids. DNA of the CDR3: TGTGCCAGCAGCGTAGGGACAGATGAAGCTTTCTTT. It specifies CASSVGTDEAFF.